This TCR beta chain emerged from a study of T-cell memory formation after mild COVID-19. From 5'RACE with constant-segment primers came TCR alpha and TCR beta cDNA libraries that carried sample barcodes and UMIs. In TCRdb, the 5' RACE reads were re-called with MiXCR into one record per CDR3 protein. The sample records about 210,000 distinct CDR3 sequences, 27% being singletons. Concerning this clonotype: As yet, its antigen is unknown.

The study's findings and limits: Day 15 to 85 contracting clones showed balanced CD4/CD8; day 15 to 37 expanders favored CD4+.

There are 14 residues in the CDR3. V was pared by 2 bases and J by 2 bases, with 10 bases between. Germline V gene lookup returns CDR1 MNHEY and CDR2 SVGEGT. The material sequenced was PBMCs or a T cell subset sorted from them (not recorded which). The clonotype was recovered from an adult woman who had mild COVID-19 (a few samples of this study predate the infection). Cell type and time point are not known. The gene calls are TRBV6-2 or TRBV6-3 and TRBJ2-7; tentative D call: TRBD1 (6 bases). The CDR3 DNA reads TGTGCCAGCAGTTACAGGACAGCAGCCTACGAGCAGTACTTC. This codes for CASSYRTAAYEQYF.